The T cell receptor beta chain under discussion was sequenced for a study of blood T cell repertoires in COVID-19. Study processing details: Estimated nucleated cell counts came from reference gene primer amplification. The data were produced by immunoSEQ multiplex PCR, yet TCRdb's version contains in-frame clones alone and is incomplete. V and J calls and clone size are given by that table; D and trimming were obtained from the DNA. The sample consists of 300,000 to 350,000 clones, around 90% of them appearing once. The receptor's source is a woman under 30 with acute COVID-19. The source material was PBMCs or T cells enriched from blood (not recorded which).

CDR3 sequence: CASSGLAAYEQYF. CDR3 in DNA: TGTGCCAGCTCCGGACTAGCTGCCTACGAGCAGTACTTC. The chain joins TRBV7-9 to TRBJ2-7; 8 nucleotides match TRBD2. CDR1 and CDR2 from the germline V gene are SEHNR and FQNEAQ (reference sequence). With V trimmed by 8 bases and J by 2 bases, 5 bases remained unmatched. This CDR3 contains 13 residues.